These 17 T cell receptor beta chains share one sample of origin, sequenced in a study of blood T cell repertoires in COVID-19. Using immunoSEQ multiplex PCR, the repertoire was profiled, and TCRdb retains in-frame clones only, with some absent. The table shows about 290,000 clones, with around 90% occurring only once. The source material was PBMCs or T cells enriched from blood (not recorded which). These receptors were obtained from a woman aged 40 to 49 who had recovered from COVID-19.

The rearrangement joins TRBV5-1 to TRBJ2-3; no clear D gene. Trimming removed 8 bases at V and 3 bases at J, with 22 bases between. The CDR3 totals 16 residues. Germline-derived CDR1 and CDR2 are SGHRS and YFSETQ. The CDR3, as DNA: TGCGCCAGTGGAAACCCGGCCAACTTCGGGACAGATACGCAGTATTTT. Translated, it gives CASGNPANFGTDTQYF.

This chain connects TRBV6-4 to TRBJ2-1; 10 positions match TRBD2. V lost 5 bases to trimming and J lost 2 bases; unmatched junction nucleotides: 6. There are 16 residues in the CDR3. The germline gives CDR1 MRHNA, CDR2 SNTAGT. The CDR3 region has the DNA TGTGCCAGCAGTACATTAGCGGGGGGCCCCTACAATGAGCAGTTCTTC. This codes for CASSTLAGGPYNEQFF.

The chain carries TRBV11-3 and TRBJ2-1, with D uncertain. Germline values: CDR1 SGHNT, CDR2 YENEEA. V was trimmed by 5 bases and J by 8 bases, leaving 16 bases between them. The CDR3 sequence is 14 residues long. CDR3 bases: TGTGCCAGCAGCGTTGGCGGTTACCGGGATGAGCAGTTCTTC. Translated: CASSVGGYRDEQFF.

V and J are TRBV11-2 and TRBJ2-1, with 10 bases that match TRBD2. Germline V gene data show CDR1 as SGHAT and CDR2 as FQNNGV. V shed 2 bases and J 5 bases; nucleotides not matched to a gene: 9. There are 17 residues in the CDR3. In DNA form, the CDR3 reads TGTGCCAGCAGCTTAATTGGTAGCGGGGGGCGGGACAATGAGCAGTTCTTC. Protein product: CASSLIGSGGRDNEQFF.

The V call is TRBV4-3, the J call TRBJ1-1, with 8 positions matching TRBD1. The CDR3 runs to 14 residues. Germline V gives CDR1 LGHNA, CDR2 YSLEER. V gave up 3 bases and J gave up 11 bases; unmatched junction bases: 11. The CDR3 loop reads CASSHEYSTGEAFF. CDR3 coding DNA: TGCGCCAGCAGCCACGAATATTCGACAGGGGAGGCTTTCTTT.

The J gene is TRBJ2-7, the V gene TRBV30; maybe TRBD1 (5 bases). The CDR3 is 15 residues long. With 3 bases removed from V and 2 bases from J, the gap between germline ends came to 17 bases. The V gene's germline CDR1 is GTSNPN and CDR2 SVGIG (reference sequence). Here the CDR3 reads CAWRNVIGVTYEQYF. The CDR3 coding sequence is TGTGCCTGGAGGAACGTAATAGGGGTCACCTACGAGCAGTACTTC.

The chain joins TRBV18 to TRBJ1-1; D gene ambiguous. Germline V gene data show CDR1 as KGHSH and CDR2 as LQKENI. Trimming stripped 3 bases from V and 1 base from J, with 9 bases between. The CDR3 runs to 14 residues. The CDR3 DNA is TGTGCCAGCTCACCGCTCCGGGGGAACACTGAAGCTTTCTTT. It codes for CASSPLRGNTEAFF.

The V call is TRBV27, the J call TRBJ1-1; TRBD1 agrees at 7 bases. Trimming removed 6 bases from V and 1 base from J; junction bases left unmatched: 5. The CDR3 totals 14 residues. Germline CDR1 is MNHEY and CDR2 is SMNVEV (reference sequence). CDR3 region: CASRGDSPNTEAFF. The DNA of the CDR3 is TGTGCCAGCAGGGGGGACAGCCCGAACACTGAAGCTTTCTTT.

This chain uses TRBV28 with TRBJ2-7; 10 bases align to TRBD1. Germline V gives CDR1 MDHEN, CDR2 SYDVKM. The CDR3 is 15 residues long. Unmatched junction bases numbered 10, after V lost 5 bases and J lost 6 bases. CDR3 nucleotides: TGTGCCAGCAGTCCGGGACAGGGGAGCCAAGGCGAGCAGTACTTC. Protein product: CASSPGQGSQGEQYF.

This rearrangement joins TRBV5-3 to TRBJ1-4; tentatively, D is TRBD1 (6 bases). TRBV5-3 is an ORF, and what it does is uncertain. The CDR3 extends over 14 amino acids. The germline V and J ends were trimmed by 2 bases and 5 bases, with 10 bases remaining between them. CDR3 residues: CARSFRQVNEKLFF. CDR3 sequence (DNA): TGTGCCAGAAGCTTTCGACAGGTAAATGAAAAACTGTTTTTT.

V gene TRBV2 combines with J gene TRBJ2-1; 12 bases are shared with TRBD2. The junction had 8 bases not matched to a gene; V was cut back by 11 bases and J by 9 bases. Germline V gene sequence: CDR1 SNHLY, CDR2 FYNNEI. The CDR3 runs to 13 residues. In nucleotides, the CDR3 is TGTGCCGGACAGACTAGCGGGAGAGGTGAGCAGTTCTTC. This gives the protein CAGQTSGRGEQFF.

V is TRBV5-1 and J is TRBJ2-3; D possibly corresponds to TRBD2 (6 bases). This CDR3 has 16 residues. CDR1 and CDR2 from the germline V gene are SGHRS and YFSETQ. The V gene lost 7 bases and the J gene lost 0 bases, with 18 bases spanning the gap. The CDR3 nucleotides read TGCGCCAGCCACCGGGGCGGGGACCCAAGCACAGATACGCAGTATTTT. This translates into CASHRGGDPSTDTQYF.

V usage is TRBV7-2 and J usage is TRBJ2-2; 8 nucleotides line up with TRBD2. Trimming cost V 3 bases and J 5 bases; bases outside gene matches: 2. This CDR3 region has 14 residues. Per germline, CDR1 SGHTA and CDR2 FQGNSA. The CDR3 reads CASSFRGGTGELFF. The CDR3 DNA reads TGTGCCAGCAGCTTCCGGGGGGGGACCGGGGAGCTGTTTTTT.

The gene calls are TRBV7-2 and TRBJ1-1; 12 bases match TRBD1. CDR1 and CDR2 from the germline V gene are SGHTA and FQGNSA. CDR3 length: 16 residues. V lost 5 bases, J lost 7 bases, and 11 bases stayed unmatched. In DNA, the CDR3 is TGTGCCAGCAGCCCCTCCGGGACAGGGGGCTTGGGTGAAGCTTTCTTT. Amino acids: CASSPSGTGGLGEAFF.

V and J are TRBV29-1 and TRBJ1-2; D may be TRBD1 (6 bases). The CDR3 runs 12 residues. V shed 6 bases and J shed 8 bases, with 16 bases lying between them. Germline lookup yields CDR1 SQVTM and CDR2 ANQGSEA. The CDR3 region has the DNA TGCAGCGTCGCCACAGGGAGTTCAGGCTACACCTTC. Protein product: CSVATGSSGYTF. Together with reference TRBV29-1 and TRBJ1-2, the CDR3 gives the full variable domain: SAVISQKPSRDICQRGTSLTIQCQVDSQVTMMFWYRQQPGQSLTLIATANQGSEATYESGFVIDKFPISRPNLTFSTLTVSNMSPEDSSIYLCSVATGSSGYTFGSGTRLTVV.

This chain connects TRBV6-5 to TRBJ1-2, with D maybe TRBD1 (6 bases). The CDR3 runs 13 residues. V lost 11 bases and J lost 10, with 23 bases in between. Germline CDR1 and CDR2: MNHEY and SVGAGI. The CDR3 DNA reads TGTGCCTCCCTTGCCCCCGGGACATCTTCCTACACCTTC. Translation gives CASLAPGTSSYTF.

The rearrangement links TRBV7-2 to TRBJ2-7; 8 positions agree with TRBD1. The ends lost 1 base at V and 7 bases at J; junction bases unmatched: 15. The CDR3 extends over 17 amino acids. Germline lookup yields CDR1 SGHTA and CDR2 FQGNSA. CDR3 in DNA: TGTGCCAGCAGCTTAGACTTGTGGCAGGGGGCGGCCGGAGAGCAGTACTTC. Translating it yields CASSLDLWQGAAGEQYF.